This passage covers 2 T cell receptor beta chains from one sample sequenced in a study of T-cell reconstitution after alpha-beta-depleted transplantation in children (dated by TCRdb to the mid-2010s). The treatment or condition label on this specimen signifies: allogeneic hematopoietic cell transplantation with graft depleted of TCRalphabeta T cells and CD19 B cells. Library preparation employed PCR. TCRdb names Illumina HiSeq 2500 as the instrument used. To normalize quantification of the TCRbeta repertoire, the TCR libraries were built with molecular barcoding that relied on unique molecular identifiers. The public reads were reanalyzed by TCRdb: fastp trimming at Q25, MiXCR alignment, in-frame beta chains only. For every CDR3 protein sequence, its rows merge into one entry that carries the most common genes and DNA. In this sample the table shows 90,000 to 130,000 distinct CDR3 sequences, 5.5% to 6.5% of which occur a single time. Roughly 25% of the sample belongs to the ten largest clones.

The sample consisted of PBMCs, mostly from graft donor cells, taken 360 days after TCRalphabeta/CD19-depleted stem cell transplant. All receptors derive from a male patient aged 2 to 10 who had a stem cell transplant for acute lymphoblastic leukemia, so the T cells may come from the graft donor.

This clonotype showed up many times. V is TRBV11-3 and J is TRBJ2-7; no clear D gene. V was pared by 4 bases and J by 6 bases, with 13 bases between. Germline V CDR1 and CDR2: SGHNT, YENEEA. This CDR3 region has 13 residues. The CDR3: CASSSRNSPEQYF. CDR3 DNA: TGTGCCAGCAGCTCCCGGAATTCACCCGAGCAGTACTTC.

This clonotype showed up many times. The rearrangement uses TRBV7-6 and TRBJ2-3, with D perhaps matching TRBD2 (5 bases). The CDR3 totals 15 residues. Trimming took 4 bases from V and 1 from J, leaving 12 bases between them. Germline V gene sequence: CDR1 SGHVS, CDR2 FNYEAQ. The CDR3 nucleotides are TGTGCCAGCAGCTACATAGCGTCAGGCACAGATACGCAGTATTTT. Its protein product is CASSYIASGTDTQYF.